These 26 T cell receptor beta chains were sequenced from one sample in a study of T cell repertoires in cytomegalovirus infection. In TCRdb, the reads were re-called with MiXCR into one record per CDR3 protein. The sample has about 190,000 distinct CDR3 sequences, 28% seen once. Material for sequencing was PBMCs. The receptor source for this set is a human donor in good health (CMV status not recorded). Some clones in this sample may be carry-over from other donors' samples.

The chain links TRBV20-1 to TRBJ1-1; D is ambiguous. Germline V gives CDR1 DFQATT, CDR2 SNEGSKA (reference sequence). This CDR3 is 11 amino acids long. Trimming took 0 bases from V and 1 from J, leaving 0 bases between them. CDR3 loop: CSARENTEAFF. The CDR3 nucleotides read TGCAGTGCTAGAGAGAACACTGAAGCTTTCTTT.

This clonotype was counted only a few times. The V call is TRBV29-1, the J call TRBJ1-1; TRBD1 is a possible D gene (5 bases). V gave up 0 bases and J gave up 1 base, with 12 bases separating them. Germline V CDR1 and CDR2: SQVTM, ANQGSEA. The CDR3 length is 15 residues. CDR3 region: CSVEDRRQKNTEAFF. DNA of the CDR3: TGCAGCGTTGAAGATAGGAGACAGAAGAACACTGAAGCTTTCTTT.

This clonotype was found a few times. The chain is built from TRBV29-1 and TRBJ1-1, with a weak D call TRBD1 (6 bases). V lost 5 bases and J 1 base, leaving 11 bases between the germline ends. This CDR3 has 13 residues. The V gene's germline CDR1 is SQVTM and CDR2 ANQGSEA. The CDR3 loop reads CSVWTATNTEAFF. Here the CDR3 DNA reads TGCAGCGTTTGGACAGCCACGAACACTGAAGCTTTCTTT.

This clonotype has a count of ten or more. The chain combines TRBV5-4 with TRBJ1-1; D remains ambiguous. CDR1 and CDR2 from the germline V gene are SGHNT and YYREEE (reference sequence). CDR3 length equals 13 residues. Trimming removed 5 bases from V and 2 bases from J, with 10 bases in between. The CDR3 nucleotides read TGTGCCAGCAGGAGGCCCGGAAACACTGAAGCTTTCTTT. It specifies CASRRPGNTEAFF.

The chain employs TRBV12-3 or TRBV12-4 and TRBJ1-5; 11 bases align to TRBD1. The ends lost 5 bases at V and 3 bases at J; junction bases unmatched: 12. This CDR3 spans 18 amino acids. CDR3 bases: TGTGCCAGCAGTCGTCGCGGACAGGGGGCTCTCCCCAATCAGCCCCAGCATTTT. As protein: CASSRRGQGALPNQPQHF.

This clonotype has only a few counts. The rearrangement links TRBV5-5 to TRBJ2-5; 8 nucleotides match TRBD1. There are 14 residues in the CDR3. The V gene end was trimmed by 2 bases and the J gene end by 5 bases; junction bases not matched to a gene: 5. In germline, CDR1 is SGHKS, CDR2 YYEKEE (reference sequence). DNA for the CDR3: TGTGCCAGCAGCTTTGGACAGGGTCGTGAGACCCAGTACTTC. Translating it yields CASSFGQGRETQYF.

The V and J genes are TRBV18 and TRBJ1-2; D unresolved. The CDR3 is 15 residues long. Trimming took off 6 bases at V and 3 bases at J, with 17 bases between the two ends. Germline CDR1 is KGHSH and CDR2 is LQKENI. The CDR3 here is CASSGLSIMDYGYTF. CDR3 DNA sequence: TGTGCCAGCTCCGGACTTTCAATCATGGACTATGGCTACACCTTC.

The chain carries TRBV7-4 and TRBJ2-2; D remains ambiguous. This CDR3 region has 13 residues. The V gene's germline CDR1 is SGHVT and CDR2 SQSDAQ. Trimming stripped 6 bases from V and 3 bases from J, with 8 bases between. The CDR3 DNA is TGTGCCAGCAGGAACGGTGACACCGGGGAGCTGTTTTTT. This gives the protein CASRNGDTGELFF.

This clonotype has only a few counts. Here the CDR3 reads CASSLRNGAGNTIYF. In DNA form, the CDR3 reads TGTGCCAGCAGCTTACGCAACGGGGCTGGAAACACCATATATTTT. The chain is built from TRBV7-9 and TRBJ1-3, with D hard to call. The CDR3 has 15 amino acids. Germline CDR1 SEHNR, CDR2 FQNEAQ (reference sequence). Between the trimmed V and J ends, which lost 2 bases and 2 bases, there was a span of 10 bases.

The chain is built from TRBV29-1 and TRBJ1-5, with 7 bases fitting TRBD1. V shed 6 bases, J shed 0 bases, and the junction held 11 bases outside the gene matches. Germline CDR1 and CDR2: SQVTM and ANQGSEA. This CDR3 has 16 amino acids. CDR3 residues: CSVERHRGYSNQPQHF. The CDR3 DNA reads TGCAGCGTCGAAAGGCACAGGGGCTATAGCAATCAGCCCCAGCATTTT.

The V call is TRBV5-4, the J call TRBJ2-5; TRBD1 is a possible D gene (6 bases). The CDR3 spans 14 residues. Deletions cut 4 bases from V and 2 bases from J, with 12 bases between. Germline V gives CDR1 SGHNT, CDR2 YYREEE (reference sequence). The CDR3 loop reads CASSARDIQETQYF. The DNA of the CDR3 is TGTGCCAGCAGCGCCCGGGACATTCAAGAGACCCAGTACTTC. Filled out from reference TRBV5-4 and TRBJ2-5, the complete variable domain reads ETGVTQSPTHLIKTRGQQVTLRCSSQSGHNTVSWYQQALGQGPQFIFQYYREEENGRGNFPPRFSGLQFPNYSSELNVNALELDDSALYLCASSARDIQETQYFGPGTRLLVL.

For the CDR3, the DNA is TGTGCCAGCAGCGTAGGTGGGGGTGGGCATGAGCAGTTCTTC. This encodes CASSVGGGGHEQFF. The genes are TRBV9 and TRBJ2-1, with D tentatively TRBD1 or TRBD2 (5 bases each). V was clipped by 0 bases and J by 8 bases, with 12 bases between them. Per germline, CDR1 SGDLS and CDR2 YYNGEE. The CDR3 loop spans 14 amino acids.

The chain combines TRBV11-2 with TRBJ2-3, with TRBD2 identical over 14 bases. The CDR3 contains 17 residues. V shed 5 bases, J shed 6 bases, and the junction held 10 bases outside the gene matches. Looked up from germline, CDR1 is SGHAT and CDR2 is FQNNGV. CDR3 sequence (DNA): TGTGCCAGCAGCCGCAGACTAGCGGGGGGGCTCATTGATACGCAGTATTTT. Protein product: CASSRRLAGGLIDTQYF.

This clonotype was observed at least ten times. The CDR3 is CSARTGAQAFF. The CDR3, as DNA: TGCAGTGCTAGGACAGGGGCCCAAGCTTTCTTT. V is TRBV20-1 and J is TRBJ1-1; 8 bases map to TRBD1. CDR3 length: 11 residues. CDR1 is DFQATT and CDR2 is SNEGSKA in the germline V gene (reference sequence). V was pared by 3 bases and J by 9 bases, with 3 bases of the junction left unmatched.

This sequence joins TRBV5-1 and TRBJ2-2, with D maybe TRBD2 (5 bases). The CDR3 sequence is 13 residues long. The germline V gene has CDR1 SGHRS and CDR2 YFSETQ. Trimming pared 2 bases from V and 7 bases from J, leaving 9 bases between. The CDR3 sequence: CASSLMGVGELFF. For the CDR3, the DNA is TGCGCCAGCAGCTTAATGGGAGTCGGGGAGCTGTTTTTT.

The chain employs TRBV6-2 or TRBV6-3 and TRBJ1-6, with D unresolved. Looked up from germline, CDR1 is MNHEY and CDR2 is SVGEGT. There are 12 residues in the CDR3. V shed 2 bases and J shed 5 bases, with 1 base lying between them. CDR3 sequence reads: CASSYNNSPLHF. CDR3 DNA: TGTGCCAGCAGTTACAATAATTCACCCCTCCACTTT.

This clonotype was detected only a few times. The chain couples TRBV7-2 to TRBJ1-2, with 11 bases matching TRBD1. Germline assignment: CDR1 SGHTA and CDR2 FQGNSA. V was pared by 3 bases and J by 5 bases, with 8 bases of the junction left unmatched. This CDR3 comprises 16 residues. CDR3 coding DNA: TGTGCCAGCAGCTTCTCCGGGACAGGGGGGCATTATGGCTACACCTTC. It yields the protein CASSFSGTGGHYGYTF.

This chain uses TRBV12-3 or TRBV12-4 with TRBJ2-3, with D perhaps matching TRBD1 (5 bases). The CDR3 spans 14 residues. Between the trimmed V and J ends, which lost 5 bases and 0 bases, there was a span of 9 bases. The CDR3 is CASSRTTSTDTQYF. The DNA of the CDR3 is TGTGCCAGCAGTCGGACAACAAGCACAGATACGCAGTATTTT.

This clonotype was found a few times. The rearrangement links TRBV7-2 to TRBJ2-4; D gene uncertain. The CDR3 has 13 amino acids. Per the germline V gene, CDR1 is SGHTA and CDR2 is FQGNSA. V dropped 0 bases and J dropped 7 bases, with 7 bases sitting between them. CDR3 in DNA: TGTGCCAGCAGCTTAGCGGTTGGGAACATTCAGTACTTC. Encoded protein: CASSLAVGNIQYF.

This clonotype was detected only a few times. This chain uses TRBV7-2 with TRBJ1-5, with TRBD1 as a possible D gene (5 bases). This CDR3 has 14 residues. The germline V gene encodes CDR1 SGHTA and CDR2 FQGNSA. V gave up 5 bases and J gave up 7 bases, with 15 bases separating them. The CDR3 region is CASSPKAGAQPQHF. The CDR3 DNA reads TGTGCCAGCAGCCCAAAAGCTGGGGCCCAGCCCCAGCATTTT.

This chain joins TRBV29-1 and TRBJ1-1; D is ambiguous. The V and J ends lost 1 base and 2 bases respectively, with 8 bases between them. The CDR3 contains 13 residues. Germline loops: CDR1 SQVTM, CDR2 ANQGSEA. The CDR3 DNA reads TGCAGCGTTGAAGTTGAGTTTAACACTGAAGCTTTCTTT. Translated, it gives CSVEVEFNTEAFF.

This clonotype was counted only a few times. The CDR3 here is CASSPRGAIYNEQFF. DNA of the CDR3: TGTGCCAGCAGTCCCAGAGGGGCCATCTACAATGAGCAGTTCTTC. The genes are TRBV6-6 and TRBJ2-1; D is perhaps TRBD1 or TRBD2 (5 bases each). Germline values: CDR1 MNHNY, CDR2 SVGAGI (reference sequence). V shed 5 bases and J shed 3 bases, with 14 bases lying between them. This CDR3 has 15 residues.

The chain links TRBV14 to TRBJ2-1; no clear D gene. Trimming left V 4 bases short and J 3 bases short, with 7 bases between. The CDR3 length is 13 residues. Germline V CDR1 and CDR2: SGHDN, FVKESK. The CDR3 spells CASSRTNYNEQFF. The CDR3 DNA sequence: TGTGCCAGCAGCCGTACGAACTACAATGAGCAGTTCTTC.

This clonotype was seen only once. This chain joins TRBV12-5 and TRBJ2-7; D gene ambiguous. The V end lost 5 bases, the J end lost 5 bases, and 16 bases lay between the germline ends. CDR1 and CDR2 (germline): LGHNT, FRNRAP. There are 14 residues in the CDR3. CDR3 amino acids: CASGRHGPYDEQYF. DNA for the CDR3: TGTGCTAGTGGTCGCCACGGGCCTTACGACGAGCAGTACTTC.

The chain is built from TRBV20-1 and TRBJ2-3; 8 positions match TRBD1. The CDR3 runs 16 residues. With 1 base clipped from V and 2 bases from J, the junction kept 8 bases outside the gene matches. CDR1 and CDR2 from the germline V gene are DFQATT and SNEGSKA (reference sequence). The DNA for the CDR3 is TGCAGTGCTAGAGGCCCGACAGGGGAGGTCACAGATACGCAGTATTTT. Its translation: CSARGPTGEVTDTQYF.

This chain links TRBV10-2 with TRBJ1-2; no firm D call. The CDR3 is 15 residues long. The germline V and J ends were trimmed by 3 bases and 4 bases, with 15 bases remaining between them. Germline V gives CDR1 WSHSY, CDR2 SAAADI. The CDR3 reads CASSDSGAPLYGYTF. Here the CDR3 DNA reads TGCGCCAGCAGTGATAGTGGAGCACCCCTCTATGGCTACACCTTC.